Listed below are T cell receptor beta chains from one sample, sequenced in a study. TCRdb redid the calling of the 5' RACE reads with MiXCR, one entry per CDR3 protein. This repertoire shows approximately 40,000 distinct CDR3 sequences, roughly a fifth found once; its top ten account for about 3.8%. Source material: Tregs sorted from blood. Receptors originate from a female donor with breast cancer. CDR3s include the opening cysteine and the closing phenylalanine or tryptophan. Fields, in order: clone size, J gene, V gene, D gene, CDR3 DNA, CDR3 protein. A D gene is named only where the DNA matches it firmly. Expanded clones get a size class; other rows say once, few or many, or leave the size out.

clone size: few; J gene: TRBJ2-1; V gene: TRBV5-4; D gene: TRBD1; CDR3 DNA: TGTGCCAGCAGCTTGGGACAGGGCGGGTACAATGAGCAGTTCTTC; CDR3 protein: CASSLGQGGYNEQFF
clone size: many; J gene: TRBJ2-3; V gene: TRBV5-1; D gene: NA; CDR3 DNA: TGCGCCAGCAGCTTGCAGCGGAGCACAGATACGCAGTATTTT; CDR3 protein: CASSLQRSTDTQYF
clone size: NA; J gene: TRBJ1-2; V gene: TRBV7-9; D gene: NA; CDR3 DNA: TGTGCCAGCAGCTTAGTCGGGCCTAACTATGGCTACACCTTC; CDR3 protein: CASSLVGPNYGYTF
clone size: many; J gene: TRBJ2-3; V gene: TRBV5-1; D gene: TRBD1; CDR3 DNA: TGCGCCAGCAGCTCCGCGGTCGACAGGGGGCAAGATACGCAGTATTTT; CDR3 protein: CASSSAVDRGQDTQYF
clone size: few; J gene: TRBJ2-5; V gene: TRBV4-2; D gene: NA; CDR3 DNA: TGTGCCAGCAGCCAAGCGGACGGCACCTCAGAGACCCAGTACTTC; CDR3 protein: CASSQADGTSETQYF
clone size: many; J gene: TRBJ2-1; V gene: TRBV5-1; D gene: TRBD1; CDR3 DNA: TGCGCCAGCAGCGGGACAGGGGGAAACAATGAGCAGTTCTTC; CDR3 protein: CASSGTGGNNEQFF
clone size: many; J gene: TRBJ2-7; V gene: TRBV28; D gene: NA; CDR3 DNA: TGTGCCAGCAGTCCGAGTGGGTCAAACTACGAGCAGTACTTC; CDR3 protein: CASSPSGSNYEQYF
clone size: few; J gene: TRBJ2-1; V gene: TRBV30; D gene: NA; CDR3 DNA: TGTGCCTGGAAGGAGTCCTACAATGAGCAGTTCTTC; CDR3 protein: CAWKESYNEQFF
clone size: few; J gene: TRBJ2-1; V gene: TRBV27; D gene: NA; CDR3 DNA: TGTGCCTTAGGGGGGAGCCGATACAATGAGCAGTTCTTC; CDR3 protein: CALGGSRYNEQFF
clone size: many; J gene: TRBJ2-7; V gene: TRBV7-9; D gene: NA; CDR3 DNA: TGTGCCAGCAGCTTAGGGGTAGACGAGCAGTACTTC; CDR3 protein: CASSLGVDEQYF
clone size: few; J gene: TRBJ2-1; V gene: TRBV6-2/TRBV6-3; D gene: TRBD2; CDR3 DNA: TGTGCCAGCAGTTCCATGGGAGGGCCGTGGATTGAGCAGTTCTTC; CDR3 protein: CASSSMGGPWIEQFF
clone size: NA; J gene: TRBJ2-1; V gene: TRBV5-1; D gene: TRBD2; CDR3 DNA: TGCGCCAGCAGCTCGGTTGCGAGCGGGGAAACTGAGCAGTTCTTC; CDR3 protein: CASSSVASGETEQFF
clone size: NA; J gene: TRBJ1-5; V gene: TRBV12-3/TRBV12-4; D gene: NA; CDR3 DNA: TGTGCCAGCAGTTTAGGGGGGGAATATAGCAATCAGCCCCAGCATTTT; CDR3 protein: CASSLGGEYSNQPQHF
clone size: NA; J gene: TRBJ2-7; V gene: TRBV4-1; D gene: NA; CDR3 DNA: TGCGCCAGCAGCACCCCGGGCGTATCCTACGAGCAGTACTTC; CDR3 protein: CASSTPGVSYEQYF
clone size: many; J gene: TRBJ1-2; V gene: TRBV29-1; D gene: TRBD1; CDR3 DNA: TGCAGCGTTGAAGCGTTTTGGGACAGGGATTCGGGCTACACCTTC; CDR3 protein: CSVEAFWDRDSGYTF
clone size: NA; J gene: TRBJ2-7; V gene: TRBV20-1; D gene: TRBD2; CDR3 DNA: TGCAGTGCTCGTGCTAGCGGGAAGGGCGAGCAGTACTTC; CDR3 protein: CSARASGKGEQYF
clone size: NA; J gene: TRBJ1-1; V gene: TRBV5-1; D gene: TRBD1; CDR3 DNA: TGTGCCAGCAGCTCGACAGGGGGAGAGACTGAAGCTTTCTTT; CDR3 protein: CASSSTGGETEAFF
clone size: many; J gene: TRBJ2-2; V gene: TRBV7-9; D gene: TRBD1; CDR3 DNA: TGTGCCAGCAGCGCTACAGGGGTTCGTTCCGGGGAGCTGTTTTTT; CDR3 protein: CASSATGVRSGELFF
clone size: NA; J gene: TRBJ2-2; V gene: TRBV24-1; D gene: NA; CDR3 DNA: TGTGCCACCAGGGGACGGCACGCCGGGGAGCTGTTTTTT; CDR3 protein: CATRGRHAGELFF
clone size: few; J gene: TRBJ1-1; V gene: TRBV20-1; D gene: NA; CDR3 DNA: TGCAGTGCTAGAGTCACTGCGAGGAACACTGAAGCTTTCTTT; CDR3 protein: CSARVTARNTEAFF
clone size: few; J gene: TRBJ1-2; V gene: TRBV7-9; D gene: TRBD1; CDR3 DNA: TGTGCCAGCAGCCAAGGGAGGGACAGGGGGTTTGGCTACACCTTC; CDR3 protein: CASSQGRDRGFGYTF
clone size: once; J gene: TRBJ2-7; V gene: TRBV6-1; D gene: TRBD2; CDR3 DNA: TGTGCCAGCAGGATAACAGCGGGGCCCTACGTCGAGCAGTACTTC; CDR3 protein: CASRITAGPYVEQYF
clone size: many; J gene: TRBJ2-7; V gene: TRBV27; D gene: TRBD1; CDR3 DNA: TGTGCCAGCAGTTTATCGGGGACAGGCCCCTACGAGCAGTACTTC; CDR3 protein: CASSLSGTGPYEQYF
clone size: few; J gene: TRBJ1-6; V gene: TRBV6-7; D gene: NA; CDR3 DNA: TGTGCCAGCAGTTCACCCCAGCAGGGCGATGTCTCACCCCTCCACTTT; CDR3 protein: CASSSPQQGDVSPLHF
clone size: few; J gene: TRBJ2-1; V gene: TRBV3-1; D gene: NA; CDR3 DNA: TGTGCCAGCAGCCCTTTCGGGCGATCCTTCTACAATGAGCAGTTCTTC; CDR3 protein: CASSPFGRSFYNEQFF
clone size: few; J gene: TRBJ2-1; V gene: TRBV4-3; D gene: NA; CDR3 DNA: TGCGCCAGCAGCCAAGATGAGTCCTACAATGAGCAGTTCTTC; CDR3 protein: CASSQDESYNEQFF
clone size: many; J gene: TRBJ2-3; V gene: TRBV7-9; D gene: NA; CDR3 DNA: TGTGCTAGCAGCTTAGTAAGCGGGTCTAGCACAGATACGCAGTATTTT; CDR3 protein: CASSLVSGSSTDTQYF
clone size: NA; J gene: TRBJ2-1; V gene: TRBV29-1; D gene: NA; CDR3 DNA: TGCAGCGTTGAAACGGGGGTGGGTGAGCAGTTCTTC; CDR3 protein: CSVETGVGEQFF
clone size: NA; J gene: TRBJ1-4; V gene: TRBV2; D gene: NA; CDR3 DNA: TGTGCCAGCAGCACAAACCTTGAGGAAAAACTGTTTTTT; CDR3 protein: CASSTNLEEKLFF
clone size: NA; J gene: TRBJ2-5; V gene: TRBV9; D gene: TRBD2; CDR3 DNA: TGTGCCAGCAGCTCCGGAGCGGGAAGTTGGGAGACCCAGTACTTC; CDR3 protein: CASSSGAGSWETQYF
clone size: NA; J gene: TRBJ2-3; V gene: TRBV6-2/TRBV6-3; D gene: TRBD2; CDR3 DNA: TGTGCCAGCAGTCCCTATCTAGCGGGAGTAGGAGATACGCAGTATTTT; CDR3 protein: CASSPYLAGVGDTQYF
clone size: NA; J gene: TRBJ2-2; V gene: TRBV7-2; D gene: NA; CDR3 DNA: TGTGCCAGCGCAGGGAGGCGTAGCACCAGGGAGCTGTTTTTT; CDR3 protein: CASAGRRSTRELFF
clone size: few; J gene: TRBJ2-6; V gene: TRBV12-3/TRBV12-4; D gene: NA; CDR3 DNA: TGTGCCAGCATCACGCTCACAGACTCTGGGGCCAACGTCCTGACTTTC; CDR3 protein: CASITLTDSGANVLTF
clone size: NA; J gene: TRBJ2-1; V gene: TRBV12-3/TRBV12-4; D gene: NA; CDR3 DNA: TGTGCCAGCAGTTTAGGGTCTAGGAATGAGCAGTTCTTC; CDR3 protein: CASSLGSRNEQFF
clone size: many; J gene: TRBJ1-1; V gene: TRBV5-5; D gene: NA; CDR3 DNA: TGTGCCAGCAGCTTGGACCTGAACACTGAAGCTTTCTTT; CDR3 protein: CASSLDLNTEAFF
clone size: many; J gene: TRBJ1-1; V gene: TRBV6-1; D gene: NA; CDR3 DNA: TGTGCCAGCAGTGAGGCCGGGACTAGAGCTTTCTTT; CDR3 protein: CASSEAGTRAFF
clone size: NA; J gene: TRBJ2-3; V gene: TRBV9; D gene: TRBD2; CDR3 DNA: TGTGCCAGCAGCTCCGGGGGGGGTAGCACAGATACGCAGTATTTT; CDR3 protein: CASSSGGGSTDTQYF
clone size: NA; J gene: TRBJ1-6; V gene: TRBV28; D gene: NA; CDR3 DNA: TGTGCCAGCAGTCCACCCGTGACCCATTCACCCCTCCACTTT; CDR3 protein: CASSPPVTHSPLHF
clone size: NA; J gene: TRBJ2-1; V gene: TRBV4-1; D gene: TRBD2; CDR3 DNA: TGCGCCGGCAGCCTAGCGGGGGGCGCCTACAATGAGCAGTTCTTC; CDR3 protein: CAGSLAGGAYNEQFF
clone size: many; J gene: TRBJ1-5; V gene: TRBV9; D gene: NA; CDR3 DNA: TGTGCCAGCAGCGTAGGAGGGTCGGGTCAGCCCCAGCATTTT; CDR3 protein: CASSVGGSGQPQHF
clone size: NA; J gene: TRBJ2-1; V gene: TRBV5-1; D gene: NA; CDR3 DNA: TGCGCCAGCAGCTCCCGACAAGTTGGGACCTACAATGAGCAGTTCTTC; CDR3 protein: CASSSRQVGTYNEQFF
clone size: many; J gene: TRBJ1-4; V gene: TRBV4-1; D gene: NA; CDR3 DNA: TGCGCCAGCAGCCAAGATGTGGGTTCGGGAGAAAAACTGTTTTTT; CDR3 protein: CASSQDVGSGEKLFF
clone size: few; J gene: TRBJ1-5; V gene: TRBV12-3/TRBV12-4; D gene: NA; CDR3 DNA: TGTGCCAGCAGTTTAGACAGGTCACAGCCCCAGCATTTT; CDR3 protein: CASSLDRSQPQHF
clone size: NA; J gene: TRBJ2-1; V gene: TRBV28; D gene: TRBD1; CDR3 DNA: TGTGCCAGCAGTCTACTGACAGGGGCGGGGGAGCAGTTCTTC; CDR3 protein: CASSLLTGAGEQFF
clone size: many; J gene: TRBJ2-7; V gene: TRBV20-1; D gene: TRBD2; CDR3 DNA: TGCAGTGCAGTCCTAGCGGTTCTAGGGGAGCAGTACTTC; CDR3 protein: CSAVLAVLGEQYF
clone size: many; J gene: TRBJ2-1; V gene: TRBV9; D gene: NA; CDR3 DNA: TGTGCCAGCAGCGGGAGCGGCGGCTATCTTAGGGATGAGCAGTTCTTC; CDR3 protein: CASSGSGGYLRDEQFF
clone size: NA; J gene: TRBJ1-2; V gene: TRBV12-3/TRBV12-4; D gene: NA; CDR3 DNA: TGTGCCAGCAGTCCTTCCGAGAACTATGGCTACACCTTC; CDR3 protein: CASSPSENYGYTF
clone size: many; J gene: TRBJ2-1; V gene: TRBV10-1; D gene: NA; CDR3 DNA: TGCGCCAGCCCGGTAATTACGGCGCGGTCGCAGTTCTTC; CDR3 protein: CASPVITARSQFF
clone size: NA; J gene: TRBJ2-5; V gene: TRBV18; D gene: NA; CDR3 DNA: TGCGCCAGCTCACCACCGAGGGACACCATAGTACGGGCCCAGTACTTC; CDR3 protein: CASSPPRDTIVRAQYF
clone size: many; J gene: TRBJ2-1; V gene: TRBV5-1; D gene: NA; CDR3 DNA: TGCGCCAGCAGCTTGGTGGGTAGCGGAGCCTACAATGAGCAGTTCTTC; CDR3 protein: CASSLVGSGAYNEQFF
clone size: NA; J gene: TRBJ1-2; V gene: TRBV19; D gene: NA; CDR3 DNA: TGTGCCAGTAGTATCCCCCAAACGGGAGGCTACACCTTC; CDR3 protein: CASSIPQTGGYTF
clone size: many; J gene: TRBJ1-2; V gene: TRBV20-1; D gene: NA; CDR3 DNA: TGCAGTGCTAGCCTGTCCCGGGCCTCGCTCACCTTC; CDR3 protein: CSASLSRASLTF
clone size: NA; J gene: TRBJ2-5; V gene: TRBV5-1; D gene: TRBD2; CDR3 DNA: TGCGCCAGCAGCACCGCGGGAGGGCGGGAGACCCAGTACTTC; CDR3 protein: CASSTAGGRETQYF